The 12 T cell receptor beta chains given below trace back to one sample, sequenced in a study of T-cell memory formation after mild COVID-19. TCRdb analysed the 5' RACE reads with MiXCR anew, one entry per CDR3 protein. The sample contains fewer than 650,000 distinct CDR3 sequences, about 20% of which appear only once. Sample: PBMCs or a T cell subset sorted from them (not recorded which). The receptors were sampled from an adult woman who had mild COVID-19 (a few samples of this study predate the infection). Cell type and time point are not known.

The sample holds many counts of this clonotype. This chain connects TRBV14 to TRBJ2-7; 7 bases are shared with TRBD1. The V segment lost 3 bases and the J segment 2 bases; nucleotides outside the gene matches: 1. Germline CDR1 is SGHDN and CDR2 is FVKESK. The CDR3 is 13 amino acids. CDR3 protein: CASSQGTAYEQYF. The CDR3 DNA sequence: TGTGCCAGCAGCCAGGGGACAGCCTACGAGCAGTACTTC.

CDR3 residues: CASSLAVQQETQYF. The CDR3 DNA sequence: TGTGCCAGCAGTTTAGCCGTCCAACAAGAGACCCAGTACTTC. The V call is TRBV12-3 or TRBV12-4, the J call TRBJ2-5, with unresolved D. V lost 0 bases to trimming and J lost 2 bases, with 7 bases between them. The CDR3 length is 14 residues.

This clonotype was counted a few times. The chain has TRBV7-6 and TRBJ2-6, with D perhaps being TRBD1 or TRBD2 (5 bases each). Germline V CDR1 and CDR2: SGHVS, FNYEAQ. Trimming removed 6 bases from V and 0 bases from J, with 9 bases in between. CDR3 length equals 15 residues. This chain's CDR3 is CASRRGTSGANVLTF. The DNA of the CDR3 is TGTGCCAGCAGAAGAGGGACCTCTGGGGCCAACGTCCTGACTTTC.

The J gene is TRBJ2-5, the V gene TRBV13, with D maybe TRBD2 (6 bases). Germline V CDR1 and CDR2: PRHDT, FYEKMQ (reference sequence). Trimming removed 0 bases at V and 4 bases at J, with 21 bases between. The CDR3 is 18 residues long. This CDR3 is CASSLGRASDLTGETQYF. The CDR3 bases are TGTGCCAGCAGCTTAGGTCGCGCTAGCGACCTAACGGGAGAGACCCAGTACTTC.

The rearrangement links TRBV15 to TRBJ1-4; tentative D call: TRBD1 (5 bases). The CDR3 is 14 residues long. The V gene lost 1 base and the J gene lost 7 bases, with 10 bases spanning the gap. Germline CDR1 is LNHNV and CDR2 is YYDKDF (reference sequence). Written as DNA, the CDR3 is TGTGCCACCAGCAGAGGCGGGGCAGGTGAAAAACTGTTTTTT. This encodes CATSRGGAGEKLFF.

This clonotype was recorded a few times. The rearrangement uses TRBV20-1 and TRBJ2-3; D ambiguous. CDR1 and CDR2 (germline): DFQATT, SNEGSKA (reference sequence). Trimming shortened V by 4 bases and J by 2 bases, and 7 bases separated the two germline ends. The length of the CDR3 is 12 residues. Here the CDR3 reads CSATVATDTQYF. CDR3 in DNA: TGCAGTGCTACGGTGGCCACAGATACGCAGTATTTT.

V is TRBV14 and J is TRBJ2-7; D may correspond to TRBD1 or TRBD2 (5 bases each). Germline loops: CDR1 SGHDN, CDR2 FVKESK. The CDR3 has 16 amino acids. V was pared by 4 bases and J by 3 bases, with 19 bases between. The CDR3 protein is CASSRASGTWYYEQYF. DNA for the CDR3: TGTGCCAGCAGCCGCGCCTCCGGGACGTGGTACTACGAGCAGTACTTC.

This clonotype was observed a handful of times. This chain connects TRBV15 to TRBJ1-5; 9 bases are a match to TRBD1. CDR1 and CDR2 from the germline V gene are LNHNV and YYDKDF (reference sequence). The CDR3 consists of 18 residues. Unmatched junction bases numbered 10, after V lost 1 base and J lost 3 bases. CDR3 residues: CATSRAAGTGRDNQPQHF. CDR3 in DNA: TGTGCCACCAGCAGAGCAGCTGGGACAGGGCGAGACAATCAGCCCCAGCATTTT.

The chain carries TRBV3-1 and TRBJ2-4, with D perhaps matching TRBD1 (5 bases). Germline V CDR1 and CDR2: LGHDT, YNNKEL (reference sequence). The CDR3 runs to 15 residues. V lost 3 bases and J 0 bases, leaving 9 bases between the germline ends. The CDR3 here is CASSHRQLAKNIQYF. In nucleotides, the CDR3 is TGTGCCAGCAGCCACAGACAGCTAGCCAAAAACATTCAGTACTTC.

The chain is built from TRBV4-1 and TRBJ2-1; 8 bases are shared with TRBD1. Germline CDR1 reads MGHRA; CDR2 reads YSYEKL. V was clipped by 4 bases and J by 10 bases; unmatched bases: 15. This CDR3 region has 16 residues. In nucleotides, the CDR3 is TGCGCCAGCAGCCGCCCGTCCGGGACAGGAACGGGGGAGCAGTTCTTC. Its translation is CASSRPSGTGTGEQFF.

This clonotype was observed a few times. V usage is TRBV6-2 or TRBV6-3 and J usage is TRBJ2-1; TRBD2 agrees at 7 bases. V was pared by 8 bases and J by 5 bases, with 33 bases of the junction left unmatched. The CDR3 extends over 22 amino acids. From germline, CDR1 is MNHEY and CDR2 SVGEGT. In DNA, the CDR3 is TGTGCCAGCCCCACCCAACCAAAACAGGAGGGGCATGGCGGGAGAGGTAACAATGAGCAGTTCTTC. Residues: CASPTQPKQEGHGGRGNNEQFF.

This clonotype turned up a few times. V usage is TRBV30 and J usage is TRBJ1-4; perhaps TRBD1 as D (5 bases). Trimming removed 3 bases from V and 0 bases from J, with 23 bases in between. CDR1 and CDR2 (germline): GTSNPN, SVGIG (reference sequence). The length of the CDR3 is 19 residues. CDR3 region: CAWSDTRGDSGTTNEKLFF. The CDR3 coding sequence is TGTGCCTGGAGCGATACGCGGGGGGACTCAGGCACAACTAATGAAAAACTGTTTTTT. Drawing the rest from reference TRBV30 and TRBJ1-4, the complete variable domain is SQTIHQWPATLVQPVGSPLSLECTVEGTSNPNLYWYRQAAGRGLQLLFYSVGIGQISSEVPQNLSASRPQDRQFILSSKKLLLSDSGFYLCAWSDTRGDSGTTNEKLFFGSGTQLSVL.